This T cell receptor (beta chain) was captured in a study of beta chain features in type 1 diabetes. The wider study: Summed over all samples, the examined sorted cells came to 85 million to 130 million. Study conclusions and caveats: Resolution of whether HLA type affects TCRB rearrangement was not achieved here. Insertion counts at VDJ junctions were lower in type 1 diabetes patients, who also showed more deletions there.

Trimming cost V 6 bases and J 4 bases, with 9 bases left between them. The CDR3 sequence is 13 residues long. The germline V gene has CDR1 MNHEY and CDR2 SMNVEV (reference sequence). The sequenced template was cDNA made from the entire isolated RNA. The repertoire was sequenced with immunoSEQ multiplex PCR; TCRdb's copy has only in-frame clones and lacks some. In the table there are 250,000 to 350,000 clones, around 15% of which are singletons. Details on this clone: Its antigen is undetermined.

This TCR was sampled from a man younger than 40 in good health. Sequencing was done on a sample of central memory CD4+ T cells from blood. This sequence joins TRBV27 and TRBJ2-2; D may correspond to TRBD1 or TRBD2 (5 bases each). Written as DNA, the CDR3 is TGTGCCAGCAGCCACGGGACCACCGGGGAGCTGTTTTTT. Its translation: CASSHGTTGELFF.